This TCR beta chain was sequenced during a study of T cells after yellow fever vaccination. Study-level background: Any fraction with a low cell number was prepared using SMART-Seq v4 Ultra Low Input. Study-wide results and caveats: In FACS-sorted repertoires, abundant clonotypes from the bulk population could appear as contaminants. The study found a weaker secondary response that peaked faster, day 5 versus 15.

This clonotype occurred many times. One entry per CDR3 protein, called by TCRdb with MiXCR from the 5' RACE reads. This repertoire shows some 16,000 distinct CDR3 sequences, about 4% found once; its top ten account for roughly 0.37%. The CDR3 length is 14 residues. Germline V CDR1 and CDR2: MGHDK, SYGVNS. J gave up 5 bases and V 11 bases, and 14 bases lay outside the gene matches. The TCR was taken from a man aged 25-45 years who received the YFV17D yellow fever vaccine. The sequences come from PBMCs, either bulk or a sorted T-cell subset (CD4+, CD8+, memory, or dextramer-sorted; not recorded which), collected 15 days after the yellow fever booster vaccination. This rearrangement joins TRBV25-1 to TRBJ2-5; the match to TRBD1 covers 7 bases. CDR3 in amino acids: CAPRDSHRGETQYF. The CDR3 DNA reads TGTGCCCCCCGGGACAGCCACCGTGGGGAGACCCAGTACTTC. Full variable domain (rest looked up from reference TRBV25-1 and TRBJ2-5): EADIYQTPRYLVIGTGKKITLECSQTMGHDKMYWYQQDPGMELHLIHYSYGVNSTEKGDLSSESTVSRIRTEHFPLTLESARPSHTSQYLCAPRDSHRGETQYFGPGTRLLVL.